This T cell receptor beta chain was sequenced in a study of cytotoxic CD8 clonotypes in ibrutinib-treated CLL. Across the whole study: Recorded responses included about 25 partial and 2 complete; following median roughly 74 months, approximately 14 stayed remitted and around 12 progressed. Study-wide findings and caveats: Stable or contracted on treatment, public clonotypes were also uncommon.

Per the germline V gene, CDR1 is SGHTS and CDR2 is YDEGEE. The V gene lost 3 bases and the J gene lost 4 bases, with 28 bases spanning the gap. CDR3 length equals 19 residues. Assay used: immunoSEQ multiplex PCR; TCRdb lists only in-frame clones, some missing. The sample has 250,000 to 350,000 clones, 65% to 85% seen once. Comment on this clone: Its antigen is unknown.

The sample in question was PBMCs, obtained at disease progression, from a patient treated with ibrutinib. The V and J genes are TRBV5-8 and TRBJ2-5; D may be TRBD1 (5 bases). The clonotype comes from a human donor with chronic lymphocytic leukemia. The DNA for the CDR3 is TGTGCCAGCAGCTCCCAGTTTACCAGGGCAGCTAATGTACGAGAGACCCAGTACTTC. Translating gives CASSSQFTRAANVRETQYF.